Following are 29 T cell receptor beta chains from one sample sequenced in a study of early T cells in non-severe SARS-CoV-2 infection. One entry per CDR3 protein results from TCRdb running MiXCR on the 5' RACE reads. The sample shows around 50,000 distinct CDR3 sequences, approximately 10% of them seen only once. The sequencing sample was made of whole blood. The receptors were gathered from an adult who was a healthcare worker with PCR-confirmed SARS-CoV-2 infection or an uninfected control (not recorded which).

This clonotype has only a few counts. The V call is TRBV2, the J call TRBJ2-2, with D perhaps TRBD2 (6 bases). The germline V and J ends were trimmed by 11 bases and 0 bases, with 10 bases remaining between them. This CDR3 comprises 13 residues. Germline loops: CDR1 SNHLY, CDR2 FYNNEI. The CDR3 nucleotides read TGTGCCGGCGGGGCCCCGAACACCGGGGAGCTGTTTTTT. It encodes CAGGAPNTGELFF. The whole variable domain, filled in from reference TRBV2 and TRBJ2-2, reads EPEVTQTPSHQVTQMGQEVILRCVPISNHLYFYWYRQILGQKVEFLVSFYNNEISEKSEIFDDQFSVERPDGSNFTLKIRSTKLEDSAMYFCAGGAPNTGELFFGEGSRLTVL.

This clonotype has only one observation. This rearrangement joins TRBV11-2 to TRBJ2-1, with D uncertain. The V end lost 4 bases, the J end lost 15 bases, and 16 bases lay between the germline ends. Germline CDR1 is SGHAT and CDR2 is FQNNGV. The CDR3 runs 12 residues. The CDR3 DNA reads TGTGCCAGCAGCTCGACTCGTAGAGGCCGGTTCTTC. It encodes CASSSTRRGRFF.

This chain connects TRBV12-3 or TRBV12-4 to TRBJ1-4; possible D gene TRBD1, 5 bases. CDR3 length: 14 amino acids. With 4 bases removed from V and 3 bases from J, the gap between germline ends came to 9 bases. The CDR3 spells CASSSKGANEKLFF. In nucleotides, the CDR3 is TGTGCCAGCAGTTCTAAAGGGGCTAATGAAAAACTGTTTTTT.

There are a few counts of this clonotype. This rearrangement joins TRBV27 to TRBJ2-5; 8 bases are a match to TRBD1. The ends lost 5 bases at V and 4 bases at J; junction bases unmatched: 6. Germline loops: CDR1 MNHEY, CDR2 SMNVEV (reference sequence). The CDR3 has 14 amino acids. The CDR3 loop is CASSPIGQGETQYF. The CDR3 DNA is TGTGCCAGCAGTCCTATTGGACAGGGAGAGACCCAGTACTTC.

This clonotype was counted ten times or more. In DNA, the CDR3 is TGTGCCAGCCGCCGGCCGGCGGTCTCCGAGCAGTACTTC. The encoded protein is CASRRPAVSEQYF. The chain recombines TRBV28 with TRBJ2-7; D remains unclear. The CDR3 runs 13 residues. Trimming cost V 8 bases and J 6 bases, with 17 bases left between them. Germline CDR1 and CDR2: MDHEN and SYDVKM.

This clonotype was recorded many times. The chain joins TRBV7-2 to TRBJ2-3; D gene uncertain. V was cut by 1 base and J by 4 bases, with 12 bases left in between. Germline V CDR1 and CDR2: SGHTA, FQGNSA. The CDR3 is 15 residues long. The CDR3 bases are TGTGCCAGCAGCTTAGGAAATATACCCGCAGATACGCAGTATTTT. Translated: CASSLGNIPADTQYF.

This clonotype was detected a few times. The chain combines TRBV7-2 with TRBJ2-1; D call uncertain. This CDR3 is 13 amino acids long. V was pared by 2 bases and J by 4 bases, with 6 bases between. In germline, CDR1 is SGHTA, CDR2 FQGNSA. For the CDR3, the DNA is TGTGCCAGCAGCTTAAGCTCTTACAATGAGCAGTTCTTC. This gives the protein CASSLSSYNEQFF.

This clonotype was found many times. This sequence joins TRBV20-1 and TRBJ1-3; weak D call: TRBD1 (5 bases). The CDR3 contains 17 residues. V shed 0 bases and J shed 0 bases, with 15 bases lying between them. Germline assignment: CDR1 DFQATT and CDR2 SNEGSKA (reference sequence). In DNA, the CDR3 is TGCAGTGCTAGAGAGAAGACAGCTGCCTTCTCTGGAAACACCATATATTTT. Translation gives CSAREKTAAFSGNTIYF.

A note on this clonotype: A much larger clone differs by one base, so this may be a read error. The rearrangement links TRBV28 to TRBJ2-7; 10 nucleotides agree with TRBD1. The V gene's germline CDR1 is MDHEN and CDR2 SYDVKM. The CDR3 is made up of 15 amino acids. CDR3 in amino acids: CASSRTGGLSYEEYF. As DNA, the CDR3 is TGTGCCAGCAGCCGGACAGGGGGATTGTCCTACGAGGAGTACTTC.

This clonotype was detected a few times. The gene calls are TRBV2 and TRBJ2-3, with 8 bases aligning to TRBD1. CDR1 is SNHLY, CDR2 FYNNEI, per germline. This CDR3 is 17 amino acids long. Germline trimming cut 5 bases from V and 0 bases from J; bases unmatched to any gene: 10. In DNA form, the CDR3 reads TGTGCCAGCAGTTACTATGTACGGACAGGGAGCACAGATACGCAGTATTTT. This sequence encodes CASSYYVRTGSTDTQYF.

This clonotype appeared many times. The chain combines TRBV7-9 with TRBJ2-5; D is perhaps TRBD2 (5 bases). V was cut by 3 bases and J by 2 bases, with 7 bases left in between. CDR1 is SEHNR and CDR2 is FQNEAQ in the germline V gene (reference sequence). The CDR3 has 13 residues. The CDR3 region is CASSLDSQETQYF. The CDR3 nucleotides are TGTGCCAGCAGCTTGGACTCTCAAGAGACCCAGTACTTC. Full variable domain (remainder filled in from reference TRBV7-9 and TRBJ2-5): DTGVSQNPRHKITKRGQNVTFRCDPISEHNRLYWYRQTLGQGPEFLTYFQNEAQLEKSRLLSDRFSAERPKGSFSTLEIQRTEQGDSAMYLCASSLDSQETQYFGPGTRLLVL.

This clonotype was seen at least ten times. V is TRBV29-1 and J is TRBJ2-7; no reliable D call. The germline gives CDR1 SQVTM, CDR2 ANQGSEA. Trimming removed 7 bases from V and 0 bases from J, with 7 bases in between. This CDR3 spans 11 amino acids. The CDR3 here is CSAAASYEQYF. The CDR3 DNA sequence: TGCAGCGCAGCAGCCTCCTACGAGCAGTACTTC.

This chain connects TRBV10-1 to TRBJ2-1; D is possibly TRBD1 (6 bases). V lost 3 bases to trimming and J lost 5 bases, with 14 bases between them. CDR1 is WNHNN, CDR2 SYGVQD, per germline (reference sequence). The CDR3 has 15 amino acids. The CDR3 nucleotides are TGCGCCAGCAGTGATCCGGGACAATACCACAATGAGCAGTTCTTC. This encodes CASSDPGQYHNEQFF.

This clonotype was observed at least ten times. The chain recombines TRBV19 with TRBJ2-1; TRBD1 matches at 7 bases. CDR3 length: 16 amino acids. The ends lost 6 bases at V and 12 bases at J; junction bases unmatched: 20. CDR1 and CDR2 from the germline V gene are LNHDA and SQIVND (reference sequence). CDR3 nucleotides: TGTGCCAGTAGCTTTACCCCAACGTCTGACAGGGCCGTGCAGTTCTTC. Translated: CASSFTPTSDRAVQFF.

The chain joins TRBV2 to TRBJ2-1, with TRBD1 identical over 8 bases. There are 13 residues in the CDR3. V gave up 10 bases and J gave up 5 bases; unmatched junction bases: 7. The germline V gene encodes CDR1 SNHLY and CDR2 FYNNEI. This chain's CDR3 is CANSRDRNNEQFF. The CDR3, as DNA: TGTGCCAACTCCCGGGACAGGAACAATGAGCAGTTCTTC.

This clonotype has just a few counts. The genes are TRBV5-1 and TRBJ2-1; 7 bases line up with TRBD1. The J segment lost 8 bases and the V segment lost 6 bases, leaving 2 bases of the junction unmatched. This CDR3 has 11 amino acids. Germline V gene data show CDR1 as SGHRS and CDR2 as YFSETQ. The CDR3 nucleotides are TGCGCCAGCATAGGGGGCTATGAGCAGTTCTTC. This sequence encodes CASIGGYEQFF.

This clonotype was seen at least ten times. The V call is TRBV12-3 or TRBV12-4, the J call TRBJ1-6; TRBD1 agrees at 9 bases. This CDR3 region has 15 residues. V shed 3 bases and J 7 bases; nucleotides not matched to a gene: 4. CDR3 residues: CASSLGQGLNSPLHF. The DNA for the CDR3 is TGTGCCAGCAGTTTGGGACAGGGCCTAAATTCACCCCTCCACTTT.

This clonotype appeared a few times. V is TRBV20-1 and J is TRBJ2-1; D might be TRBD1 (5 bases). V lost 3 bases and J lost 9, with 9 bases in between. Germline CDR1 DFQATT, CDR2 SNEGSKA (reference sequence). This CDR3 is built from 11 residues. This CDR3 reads CSARLTVEQFF. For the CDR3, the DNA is TGCAGTGCTAGGTTGACAGTTGAGCAGTTCTTC.

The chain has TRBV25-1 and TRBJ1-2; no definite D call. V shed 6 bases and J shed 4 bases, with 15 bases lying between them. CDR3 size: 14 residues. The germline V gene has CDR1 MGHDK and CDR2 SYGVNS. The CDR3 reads CASSRIAQTYGYTF. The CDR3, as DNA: TGTGCCAGCAGCCGAATAGCACAGACCTATGGCTACACCTTC.

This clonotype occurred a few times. In nucleotides, the CDR3 is TGTGCCAGCAGTCCCGCCGGGAGTAGCAGGGAGGATGCAGAGACCCAGTACTTC. This sequence encodes CASSPAGSSREDAETQYF. The chain employs TRBV12-3 or TRBV12-4 and TRBJ2-5; D perhaps matches TRBD2 (6 bases). The CDR3 totals 18 residues. The V gene lost 5 bases and the J gene lost 4 bases, with 26 bases spanning the gap.

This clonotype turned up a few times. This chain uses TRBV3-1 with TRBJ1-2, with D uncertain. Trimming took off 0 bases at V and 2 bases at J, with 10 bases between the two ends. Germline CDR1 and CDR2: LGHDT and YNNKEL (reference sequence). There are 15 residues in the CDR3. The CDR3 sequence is CASSQEYRTNYGYTF. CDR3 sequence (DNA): TGTGCCAGCAGCCAAGAGTACCGGACCAACTATGGCTACACCTTC.

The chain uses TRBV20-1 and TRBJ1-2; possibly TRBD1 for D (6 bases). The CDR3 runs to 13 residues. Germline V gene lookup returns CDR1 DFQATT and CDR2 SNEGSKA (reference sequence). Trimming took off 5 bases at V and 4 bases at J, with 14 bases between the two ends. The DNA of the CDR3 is TGCAGTGCTTCGGACAGAAACATCTATGGCTACACCTTC. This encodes CSASDRNIYGYTF.

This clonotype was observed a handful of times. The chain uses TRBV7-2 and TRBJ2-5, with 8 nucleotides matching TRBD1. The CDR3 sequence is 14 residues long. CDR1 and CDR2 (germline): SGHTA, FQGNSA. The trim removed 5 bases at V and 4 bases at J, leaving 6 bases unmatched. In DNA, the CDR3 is TGTGCCAGCAGCCAGACAGGGGAACTAGAGACCCAGTACTTC. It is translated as CASSQTGELETQYF.

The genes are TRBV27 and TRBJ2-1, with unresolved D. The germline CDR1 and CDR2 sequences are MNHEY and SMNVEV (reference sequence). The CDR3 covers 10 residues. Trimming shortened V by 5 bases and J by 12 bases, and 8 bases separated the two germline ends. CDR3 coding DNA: TGTGCCAGCAGTCCCCCAGGGCAGTTCTTC. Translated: CASSPPGQFF.

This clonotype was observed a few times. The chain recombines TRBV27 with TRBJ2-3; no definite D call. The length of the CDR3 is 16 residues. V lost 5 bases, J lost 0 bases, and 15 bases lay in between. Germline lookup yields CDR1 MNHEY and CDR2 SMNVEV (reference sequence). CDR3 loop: CASSPRVLLSTDTQYF. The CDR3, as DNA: TGTGCCAGCAGTCCCCGGGTCCTCCTTAGCACAGATACGCAGTATTTT.

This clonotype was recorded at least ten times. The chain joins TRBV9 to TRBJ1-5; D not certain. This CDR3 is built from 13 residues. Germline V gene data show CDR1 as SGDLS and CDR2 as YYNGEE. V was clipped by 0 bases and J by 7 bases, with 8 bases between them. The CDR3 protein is CASSVVDGQPQHF. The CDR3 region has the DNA TGTGCCAGCAGCGTAGTCGATGGGCAGCCCCAGCATTTT.

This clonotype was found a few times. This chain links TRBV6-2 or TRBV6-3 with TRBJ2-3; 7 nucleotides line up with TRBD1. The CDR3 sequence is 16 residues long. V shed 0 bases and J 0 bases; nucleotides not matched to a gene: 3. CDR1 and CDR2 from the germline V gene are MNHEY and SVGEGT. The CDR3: CASSYSKGASTDTQYF. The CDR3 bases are TGTGCCAGCAGTTACTCGAAGGGGGCGAGCACAGATACGCAGTATTTT.

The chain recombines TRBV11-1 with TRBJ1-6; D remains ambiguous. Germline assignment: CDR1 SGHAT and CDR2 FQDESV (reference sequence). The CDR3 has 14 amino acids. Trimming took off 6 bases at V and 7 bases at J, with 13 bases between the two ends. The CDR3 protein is CASSPWSGNSPLHF. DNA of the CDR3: TGTGCCAGCAGTCCTTGGTCAGGAAATTCACCCCTCCACTTT.

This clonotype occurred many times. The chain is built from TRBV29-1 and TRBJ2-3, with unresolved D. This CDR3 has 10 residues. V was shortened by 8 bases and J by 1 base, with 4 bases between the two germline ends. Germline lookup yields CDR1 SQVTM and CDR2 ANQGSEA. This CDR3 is CSTGTDTQYF. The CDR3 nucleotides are TGCAGCACGGGCACAGATACGCAGTATTTT.